Listed below are T cell receptor beta chains from one sample, sequenced in a study of CD8 T cells in Susac syndrome. In TCRdb, the immunoSEQ multiplex PCR reads were re-called with MiXCR into one record per CDR3 protein. This table holds over 95,000 distinct CDR3 sequences, roughly 90% found once. The sequenced sample consisted of CD8+ T cells from PBMCs. Every receptor here comes from a human donor in good health. Both conserved end residues are trimmed from each CDR3. A clone size is listed for some rows: how often the clone was seen (once, few, many), or a class if it is expanded.

TRBJ2-5,-,TRBV5-6,ASSSTTGNQETQY
TRBJ2-1,-,TRBV14,ASSQDQEGGNEQF
TRBJ2-3,-,TRBV7-9,ASSSQRDTQY
TRBJ1-2,-,TRBV7-9,ASSLDGFQGYT
TRBJ2-1,-,TRBV5-4,ASSLASSGGLNEQF
TRBJ2-5,-,TRBV20-1,SAGFPYQETQY
TRBJ2-2,-,TRBV7-2,ASRSLTGELF
TRBJ1-4,-,TRBV6-1,ASSIQTNEKLF
TRBJ2-3,-,TRBV12-3/TRBV12-4,ASSLSSGLADTQY
TRBJ1-2,once,TRBV5-1,ASSLATGSQDYGYT
TRBJ2-2,-,TRBV6-2/TRBV6-3,ASSFTDSYTGELF
TRBJ1-1,-,TRBV3-1,ASSTGWDTEAF
TRBJ2-7,-,TRBV5-8,ASEADRGYEQY
TRBJ2-7,-,TRBV12-3/TRBV12-4,ASRAPGYEQY
TRBJ2-7,-,TRBV6-1,ASIGDVFFSYEQY
TRBJ2-1,few,TRBV7-9,ASSLEGGGPYNEQF
TRBJ2-7,-,TRBV5-6,ASSSGWDRTYEQY
TRBJ2-3,-,TRBV19,ASSRGQGVQY
TRBJ2-6,-,TRBV7-2,ASSSSTLSGANVLT
TRBJ1-1,once,TRBV6-5,ASSSNGMNTEAF
TRBJ2-2,-,TRBV5-6,ASSALGRVHTGELF
TRBJ1-1,-,TRBV7-8,ASSLLTGNTEAF
TRBJ2-7,-,TRBV12-3/TRBV12-4,ASSSQAGGVYEQY
TRBJ2-2,-,TRBV20-1,SAGGLAANTGELF
TRBJ2-3,-,TRBV24-1,ATSDTKTLAGGNTDTQY
TRBJ2-7,once,TRBV5-1,ASSLVAGGSEQY
TRBJ1-1,-,TRBV4-2,ASSQAGPGDFPF
TRBJ2-1,-,TRBV5-6,ASSFHASGYYNEQF
TRBJ2-3,-,TRBV11-1,ASSTARWGTDTQY
TRBJ2-1,-,TRBV14,ASSQVGPGDFYNEQF
TRBJ2-1,-,TRBV10-3,AIRKTSGRDEQF
TRBJ2-7,-,TRBV20-1,SAKTPDSTYEQY
TRBJ1-2,-,TRBV30,AWSGNLQGWGYT
TRBJ2-3,-,TRBV5-4,ASSLRLAGVGDTQY
TRBJ1-1,-,TRBV2,ASSGLENTEAF
TRBJ2-7,-,TRBV12-3/TRBV12-4,ASSLRREDRNEQY
TRBJ1-3,few,TRBV5-1,ASSLEGSGNTIY
TRBJ1-5,-,TRBV6-2/TRBV6-3,ATGTWDQPQH
TRBJ2-7,-,TRBV5-5,ASSLAGTGLPEQY
TRBJ1-6,-,TRBV29-1,SVEVGADSPLH
TRBJ2-7,-,TRBV7-2,ASSLSPGTFYEQY
TRBJ1-3,-,TRBV19,ASSETSVGLAGNTIY
TRBJ2-1,-,TRBV19,ASSIAGFGQF
TRBJ1-3,-,TRBV7-8,ASSPTPGWIKGNTIY
TRBJ2-7,few,TRBV7-6,ASSLQGNEQY
TRBJ1-1,-,TRBV9,ASSLTGSNEAF
TRBJ2-2,-,TRBV24-1,ATAPSPTGLDTGELF
TRBJ2-3,-,TRBV7-3,ASSSAVAGPSRTQY
TRBJ2-7,once,TRBV7-9,ASSLGAGIFYEQY
TRBJ2-5,-,TRBV30,AWSEITGQGTETQY
TRBJ1-1,-,TRBV7-9,ASSLPGTNTEAF
TRBJ2-7,-,TRBV4-1,ASSQDSGRDYYEQY
TRBJ2-1,-,TRBV9,ASSGSTAAKVEQF
TRBJ2-5,-,TRBV23-1,ASSQSGDYKKETQY
TRBJ1-1,-,TRBV7-2,ASSLEAGGFNTEVF
TRBJ2-7,-,TRBV2,ASRSHSYPYEQY
TRBJ2-2,-,TRBV5-1,ASRKGTGELF
TRBJ1-2,-,TRBV29-1,SVDRENYGYT